A selection of T cell receptor beta chains follows, all from one sample in a study of CD8 T cells in ankylosing spondylitis. From the 5' RACE reads, TCRdb called clonotypes with MiXCR, one entry per CDR3 protein. Altogether about 150,000 distinct CDR3 sequences are present, 30% to 40% being singletons, with the ten largest covering approximately 6%. Sequenced sample: synovial fluid, either unsorted or a sorted T cell fraction (not recorded which). These receptors all come from a male donor with ankylosing spondylitis. The CDR3 runs from the conserved cysteine through the conserved F or W. Each record gives: J gene, V gene, clone size, D gene, CDR3 DNA, CDR3 protein. The D gene is left open where the match is weak. Clone size is stated in some rows and not others, as once, few, many or a class when expanded.

TRBJ2-5 TRBV3-1 - TRBD1 TGTGCCAGCAGCCGAAGACTCACAGGGGGAGGAGAAGAGACCCAGTACTTC CASSRRLTGGGEETQYF
TRBJ2-7 TRBV11-2 few - TGTGCCAGCAGCCCACGCCCATCTCGAGGGGGGAGCTCCTACGAGCAGTACTTC CASSPRPSRGGSSYEQYF
TRBJ2-1 TRBV6-2/TRBV6-3 few - TGTGCCAGCGGAGGTGAGGTGCAGCAGTTCTTC CASGGEVQQFF
TRBJ2-3 TRBV12-3/TRBV12-4 - - TGTGCCAGCAGTCGACGTCCAGGACCAACAGCGTACGATACGCAGTATTTT CASSRRPGPTAYDTQYF
TRBJ2-1 TRBV5-1 - - TGCGCCAGCAGCTTAACCCAAGCGGTCCGGATGTACAATGAGCAGTTCTTC CASSLTQAVRMYNEQFF
TRBJ2-2 TRBV27 many TRBD1 TGTGCCAGCAGTTCCGGGACAGGGAGGACCGGGGAGCTGTTTTTT CASSSGTGRTGELFF
TRBJ1-1 TRBV7-2 few - TGTGCCAGCAGCTTAGAATGGAGGGTGAACACTGAAGCTTTCTTT CASSLEWRVNTEAFF
TRBJ1-4 TRBV5-1 - - TGCGCCAGCAGCTTGGCCGCCGGGGGCTATGAAAAACTGTTTTTT CASSLAAGGYEKLFF
TRBJ2-7 TRBV6-2/TRBV6-3 - - TGTGCCAGCAGTTACCCAGGGAAGGCCTACGAGCAGTACTTC CASSYPGKAYEQYF
TRBJ2-7 TRBV20-1 - - TGCAGTGCTAGACAATCTCCAGGGAATTACGGCGAGCAGTACTTC CSARQSPGNYGEQYF
TRBJ2-3 TRBV20-1 few TRBD2 TGCAGTCCTATGGTTCTCTCCGACGGGGGGGTGGATACGCAGTATTTT CSPMVLSDGGVDTQYF
TRBJ1-4 TRBV5-1 - - TGCGCCAGCAGCGATGACCCGGGGAATGAAAAACTGTTTTTT CASSDDPGNEKLFF
TRBJ2-1 TRBV24-1 many - TGTGCCACCAGTGATTTGCCGCAGGTGGGGGTGTACAATGAGCAGTTCTTC CATSDLPQVGVYNEQFF
TRBJ1-1 TRBV28 few - TGTGCCAGCAGTTTAGAGTACACTGAAGCTTTCTTT CASSLEYTEAFF
TRBJ2-7 TRBV27 - - TGTGCCAGCCGACGGGGAGGTAGACGCAACTACGAGCAGTACTTC CASRRGGRRNYEQYF
TRBJ2-1 TRBV11-1 - TRBD2 TGTGCCAGCAGCAGTACTAGCGGATCCTACAATGAGCAGTTCTTC CASSSTSGSYNEQFF
TRBJ2-2 TRBV12-3/TRBV12-4 - TRBD2 TGTGCCAGCAGTTTCGGACTAGCGGGAAATCTCGGGGAGCTGTTTTTT CASSFGLAGNLGELFF
TRBJ2-1 TRBV20-1 - TRBD2 TGCAGTGCCAGGACTAGCGGGAGCACCTACAATGAGCAGCTCTTC CSARTSGSTYNEQLF
TRBJ1-3 TRBV12-3/TRBV12-4 - - TGTGCCAGCAGGACATTTGACGGACGCTCTGGAAACACCATATATTTT CASRTFDGRSGNTIYF
TRBJ2-5 TRBV12-3/TRBV12-4 - TRBD2 TGTGCCAGCAGTTTTCCGGGAGGAGGAGAGACCCAGTACTTC CASSFPGGGETQYF
TRBJ2-7 TRBV29-1 - - TGCAGCGTTGAAAGAAGCAGGGGCTACGAGCAGTACTTC CSVERSRGYEQYF
TRBJ1-1 TRBV7-2 few - TGTGCCAGCAGCTTAGCAGCGGGGAACACTGAAGCTTTCTTT CASSLAAGNTEAFF
TRBJ2-7 TRBV29-1 few TRBD1 TGCAGCGTTGAGGACAGGGGGCCCTACGAGCAGTACTTC CSVEDRGPYEQYF
TRBJ2-7 TRBV30 - - TGTGCCTGGAGTGTACAGGGCGGCTCCTACGAGCAGTACTTC CAWSVQGGSYEQYF
TRBJ2-7 TRBV27 - TRBD1 TGTGCCAGCAGTCCCAGACAGGGATCCTACGAGCAGTACTTC CASSPRQGSYEQYF
TRBJ2-2 TRBV4-1 - - TGCGCCAGCAGCCCCCGACTCGCGCGGGGGAACACCGGGGAGCTGTTTTTT CASSPRLARGNTGELFF
TRBJ2-3 TRBV20-1 few - TGCAGTGCCCCAGATCCCGGGACTTTCCCTTCGGATACGCAGTATTTT CSAPDPGTFPSDTQYF
TRBJ1-1 TRBV20-1 - TRBD1 TGCAGTGCTAGAGTCCGACAGGGGGTGAACACTGAAGCTTTCTTT CSARVRQGVNTEAFF
TRBJ2-7 TRBV6-2/TRBV6-3 - - TGTGCCAGCGAAGACCGACGGGGAGACGAGCAGTACTTC CASEDRRGDEQYF
TRBJ1-5 TRBV6-1 few - TGTGCCAGCAGTAAGACAGGTAGAAGCAATCAGCCCCAGCATTTT CASSKTGRSNQPQHF
TRBJ2-7 TRBV10-3 - - TGTGCCATCAGGGGGGACTCTACCTACGAGCAGTACTTC CAIRGDSTYEQYF